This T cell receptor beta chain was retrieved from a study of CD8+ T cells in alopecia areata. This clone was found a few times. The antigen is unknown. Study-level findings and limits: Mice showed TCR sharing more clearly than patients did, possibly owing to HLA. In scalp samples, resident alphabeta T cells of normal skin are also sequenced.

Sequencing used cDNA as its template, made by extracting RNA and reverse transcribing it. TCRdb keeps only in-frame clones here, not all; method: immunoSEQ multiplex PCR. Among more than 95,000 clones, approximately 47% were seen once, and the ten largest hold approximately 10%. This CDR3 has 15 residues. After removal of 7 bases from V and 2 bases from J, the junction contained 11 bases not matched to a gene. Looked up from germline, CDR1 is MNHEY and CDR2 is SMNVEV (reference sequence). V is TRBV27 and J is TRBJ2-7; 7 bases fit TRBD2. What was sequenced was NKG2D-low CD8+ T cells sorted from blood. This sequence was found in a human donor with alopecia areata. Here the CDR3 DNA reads TGTGCCAGCACCCTTGTGGGGGGGACCCCCTACGAGCAGTACTTC. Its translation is CASTLVGGTPYEQYF.